A selection of T cell receptor beta chains follows, all from one sample in a study of human T cells and chemical hapten exposure. Using its own MiXCR run on the RACE reads, TCRdb lists one record per CDR3 protein. This table holds 85,000 to 100,000 distinct CDR3 sequences, 25% to 35% found once. The material sequenced was whole blood, taken in connection with sensitization to the hapten diphenylcyclopropenone (DPC). Receptor source: a man aged 35 to 55 with alopecia areata. Some clones in this sample may be carry-over from other donors' samples. CDR3s include the opening cysteine and the closing phenylalanine or tryptophan. The order of the fields is V gene, clone size, CDR3 length, J gene, D gene, CDR3 DNA, CDR3 protein. The D gene is left open where the match is weak. Expanded clones are given a class, and other clones once, few, many or no size at all.

v_gene: TRBV20-1; abundance: few; len: 13; j_gene: TRBJ1-1; d_gene: .; CDR3nt: TGCAGTGCTCCGGGGGATACGAGGGATTGGGCTTTCTTT; CDR3aa: CSAPGDTRDWAFF
v_gene: TRBV20-1; abundance: few; len: 15; j_gene: TRBJ2-6; d_gene: TRBD1; CDR3nt: TGCAGTGCTAGATCTCAGGGGGCTGGGGCCAACGTCCTGACTTTC; CDR3aa: CSARSQGAGANVLTF
v_gene: TRBV4-3; abundance: few; len: 16; j_gene: TRBJ2-2; d_gene: .; CDR3nt: TGCGCCAGCAGCCAAGATCTTGTCCAGAACACCGGGGAGCTGTTTTTT; CDR3aa: CASSQDLVQNTGELFF
v_gene: TRBV13; abundance: .; len: 15; j_gene: TRBJ1-2; d_gene: TRBD1; CDR3nt: TGTGCCAGCAGCTTAGAGGGACAGGGGGCGACTGGCTACACCTTC; CDR3aa: CASSLEGQGATGYTF
v_gene: TRBV27; abundance: few; len: 14; j_gene: TRBJ1-4; d_gene: TRBD1; CDR3nt: TGTGCCAGCTCCTTACAGGGGGAGAATGAAAAACTGTTTTTT; CDR3aa: CASSLQGENEKLFF
v_gene: TRBV4-3; abundance: .; len: 16; j_gene: TRBJ1-3; d_gene: .; CDR3nt: TGCGCCAGCAGCCAAGAGGTGGGCAGGGAAGGAAACACCATATATTTT; CDR3aa: CASSQEVGREGNTIYF
v_gene: TRBV7-3; abundance: .; len: 15; j_gene: TRBJ1-2; d_gene: TRBD1; CDR3nt: TGTGCCAGCAGCCTCTTCGTGGACAGGGGGAGTGGCTACACCTTC; CDR3aa: CASSLFVDRGSGYTF
v_gene: TRBV6-5; abundance: .; len: 15; j_gene: TRBJ2-5; d_gene: .; CDR3nt: TGTGCCAGCAGTTGGGGATCGGCAGGGCAAGAGACCCAGTACTTC; CDR3aa: CASSWGSAGQETQYF
v_gene: TRBV28; abundance: .; len: 11; j_gene: TRBJ2-7; d_gene: TRBD1; CDR3nt: TGTGCCAGCAGGACAGGGCGCGAGCAGTACTTC; CDR3aa: CASRTGREQYF
v_gene: TRBV29-1; abundance: few; len: 20; j_gene: TRBJ2-1; d_gene: TRBD2; CDR3nt: TGCAGCGTTGAAGATCTCGACAGAGGGACTAGCGGGAGCGAGGACAATGAGCAGTTCTTC; CDR3aa: CSVEDLDRGTSGSEDNEQFF
v_gene: TRBV3-1; abundance: .; len: 17; j_gene: TRBJ2-3; d_gene: .; CDR3nt: TGTGCCAGCAGCCAGGGGGGACTTACCTCTAGCACAGATACGCAGTATTTT; CDR3aa: CASSQGGLTSSTDTQYF
v_gene: TRBV6-2/TRBV6-3; abundance: .; len: 15; j_gene: TRBJ2-5; d_gene: TRBD2; CDR3nt: TGTGCCATCGCAGTAGCGGGAGGAGGGCGAGAGACCCAGTACTTC; CDR3aa: CAIAVAGGGRETQYF
v_gene: TRBV6-6; abundance: .; len: 15; j_gene: TRBJ2-7; d_gene: .; CDR3nt: TGTGCCAGCAGTTACTTCCGGGGCCTGGGAGTAGAGCAGTACTTC; CDR3aa: CASSYFRGLGVEQYF
v_gene: TRBV15; abundance: .; len: 14; j_gene: TRBJ1-1; d_gene: .; CDR3nt: TGTGCCACCAGCAGGCTACAGGGTCCAGCTGAAGCTTTCTTT; CDR3aa: CATSRLQGPAEAFF
v_gene: TRBV6-2/TRBV6-3; abundance: .; len: 16; j_gene: TRBJ1-2; d_gene: .; CDR3nt: TGTGCCAGCAGTTACTCGATGCCCGTCCGAGGCTATGGCTACACCTTC; CDR3aa: CASSYSMPVRGYGYTF
v_gene: TRBV10-3; abundance: .; len: 16; j_gene: TRBJ1-3; d_gene: TRBD1; CDR3nt: TGTGCCACGGTCCCGGGACAGGGGTCGAGTGGAAACACCATATATTTT; CDR3aa: CATVPGQGSSGNTIYF
v_gene: TRBV28; abundance: few; len: 14; j_gene: TRBJ1-4; d_gene: .; CDR3nt: TGTGCCAGCAGTTTAGGCGGCCCCAATGAAAAACTGTTTTTT; CDR3aa: CASSLGGPNEKLFF
v_gene: TRBV3-1; abundance: .; len: 18; j_gene: TRBJ2-3; d_gene: TRBD2; CDR3nt: TGTGCCAGCAGCCAAGGGACTAGCGGGAGTACGGTCACAGATACGCAGTATTTT; CDR3aa: CASSQGTSGSTVTDTQYF
v_gene: TRBV7-2; abundance: few; len: 13; j_gene: TRBJ2-7; d_gene: .; CDR3nt: TGTGCCAGCAGCTGGGACAACTCCTACGAGCAGTACTTC; CDR3aa: CASSWDNSYEQYF
v_gene: TRBV7-2; abundance: .; len: 15; j_gene: TRBJ2-7; d_gene: TRBD1; CDR3nt: TGTGCCAGCAGCACCGGACAGGGTTGGAGGAACGAGCAGTACTTC; CDR3aa: CASSTGQGWRNEQYF
v_gene: TRBV7-9; abundance: .; len: 17; j_gene: TRBJ2-7; d_gene: TRBD1; CDR3nt: TGTGCCAGCAGCTCCTCCCCGGGGGGGGACAGGGGCTACGAGCAGTACTTC; CDR3aa: CASSSSPGGDRGYEQYF
v_gene: TRBV2; abundance: .; len: 14; j_gene: TRBJ1-6; d_gene: .; CDR3nt: TGTGCCAGCAGTGGGCGACAGTATAATTCACCCCTCCACTTT; CDR3aa: CASSGRQYNSPLHF
v_gene: TRBV6-1; abundance: .; len: 16; j_gene: TRBJ1-1; d_gene: .; CDR3nt: TGTGCCAGCAGTGAAGGACAGCTTCATAGGGACACTGAAGCTTTCTTT; CDR3aa: CASSEGQLHRDTEAFF
v_gene: TRBV9; abundance: .; len: 15; j_gene: TRBJ1-5; d_gene: .; CDR3nt: TGTGCCAGCAGCGCCGAGGGCAGCCACGATCAGCCCCAGCATTTT; CDR3aa: CASSAEGSHDQPQHF
v_gene: TRBV20-1; abundance: .; len: 14; j_gene: TRBJ1-5; d_gene: TRBD1; CDR3nt: TGCAGTGCTAGGAGAGGACAGGGCGACCAGCCCCAGCATTTT; CDR3aa: CSARRGQGDQPQHF
v_gene: TRBV7-9; abundance: few; len: 12; j_gene: TRBJ2-2; d_gene: .; CDR3nt: TGTGCTGCGATGGACCACACCGGGGAGCTGTTTTTT; CDR3aa: CAAMDHTGELFF
v_gene: TRBV27; abundance: .; len: 16; j_gene: TRBJ1-2; d_gene: TRBD1; CDR3nt: TGTGCCAGCAGTTCCGGACAGGGGGCAACTTTCGATGGCTACACCTTC; CDR3aa: CASSSGQGATFDGYTF
v_gene: TRBV10-3; abundance: .; len: 18; j_gene: TRBJ2-3; d_gene: TRBD2; CDR3nt: TGTGCCATCAGTACATCAACCGGGACTAGCGGGAGTAGGGATACGCAGTATTTT; CDR3aa: CAISTSTGTSGSRDTQYF
v_gene: TRBV20-1; abundance: .; len: 14; j_gene: TRBJ2-1; d_gene: .; CDR3nt: TGCAGTGCTAGGGGCGGGACCTGTCACAATGAGCAGTTCTTC; CDR3aa: CSARGGTCHNEQFF
v_gene: TRBV27; abundance: few; len: 14; j_gene: TRBJ1-3; d_gene: .; CDR3nt: TGTGCCAGCAGATCGGACAGAGCTGGAAACACCATATATTTT; CDR3aa: CASRSDRAGNTIYF
v_gene: TRBV6-5; abundance: .; len: 13; j_gene: TRBJ1-1; d_gene: .; CDR3nt: TGTGCCAGCAGTTACCGGCAGAACACTGAAGCTTTCTTT; CDR3aa: CASSYRQNTEAFF
v_gene: TRBV29-1; abundance: few; len: 13; j_gene: TRBJ2-1; d_gene: .; CDR3nt: TGCAGCGCAACCTCAAGCTCCTACAATGAGCAGTTCTTC; CDR3aa: CSATSSSYNEQFF
v_gene: TRBV20-1; abundance: few; len: 13; j_gene: TRBJ2-3; d_gene: TRBD2; CDR3nt: TGCAGTGCGTCCGGACTAGCTGCAGATACGCAGTATTTT; CDR3aa: CSASGLAADTQYF
v_gene: TRBV4-1; abundance: .; len: 11; j_gene: TRBJ2-1; d_gene: .; CDR3nt: TGCGCCAGCAGCCAACAGGACAAACAGTTCTTC; CDR3aa: CASSQQDKQFF
v_gene: TRBV4-3; abundance: few; len: 14; j_gene: TRBJ2-5; d_gene: .; CDR3nt: TGCGCCAGCAGCCAATACAGGGCTGGAGAGACCCAGTACTTC; CDR3aa: CASSQYRAGETQYF
v_gene: TRBV20-1; abundance: .; len: 15; j_gene: TRBJ1-2; d_gene: .; CDR3nt: TGCAGTGCTAGAGCCGGGACATCTACTAACTATGGCTACACCTTC; CDR3aa: CSARAGTSTNYGYTF
v_gene: TRBV7-8; abundance: .; len: 15; j_gene: TRBJ2-5; d_gene: .; CDR3nt: TGTGCCAGCCGGGCAGGACGTACGACTGGAGAGACCCAGTACTTC; CDR3aa: CASRAGRTTGETQYF
v_gene: TRBV3-1; abundance: .; len: 14; j_gene: TRBJ2-5; d_gene: .; CDR3nt: TGTGCCAGCAGCCAAGATGATCTGAGAGGGACCCAGTACTTC; CDR3aa: CASSQDDLRGTQYF
v_gene: TRBV6-2/TRBV6-3; abundance: .; len: 13; j_gene: TRBJ1-5; d_gene: TRBD1; CDR3nt: TGTGCCAGCATGGACAGGGGTAATCAGCCCCAGCATTTT; CDR3aa: CASMDRGNQPQHF
v_gene: TRBV12-3/TRBV12-4; abundance: few; len: 14; j_gene: TRBJ2-2; d_gene: TRBD1; CDR3nt: TGTGCCAGCAGTTTACAGGGGGCTATCGGGGAGCTGTTTTTT; CDR3aa: CASSLQGAIGELFF
v_gene: TRBV11-3; abundance: .; len: 15; j_gene: TRBJ2-1; d_gene: TRBD2; CDR3nt: TGTGCCAGCAGCGTAGCGGGAGGGCCCGGCAATGAGCAGTTCTTC; CDR3aa: CASSVAGGPGNEQFF
v_gene: TRBV28; abundance: few; len: 18; j_gene: TRBJ2-7; d_gene: TRBD2; CDR3nt: TGTGCCAGCAGTCCCCCCCTTAGCGGGATCCTTCCTACCTACGAGCAGTACTTC; CDR3aa: CASSPPLSGILPTYEQYF
v_gene: TRBV11-2; abundance: .; len: 14; j_gene: TRBJ2-3; d_gene: .; CDR3nt: TGTGCCAGCAGCTTACTGCTAAACCGGGATACGCAGTATTTT; CDR3aa: CASSLLLNRDTQYF
v_gene: TRBV12-3/TRBV12-4; abundance: few; len: 14; j_gene: TRBJ1-5; d_gene: TRBD1; CDR3nt: TGTGCCAGCAGCTCCGGGACAGGGAATCAGCCCCAGCATTTT; CDR3aa: CASSSGTGNQPQHF
v_gene: TRBV2; abundance: .; len: 14; j_gene: TRBJ2-3; d_gene: .; CDR3nt: TGTGCCAGCAGTGAAGGGGTCAACACAGATACGCAGTATTTT; CDR3aa: CASSEGVNTDTQYF
v_gene: TRBV6-1; abundance: .; len: 13; j_gene: TRBJ1-1; d_gene: TRBD1; CDR3nt: TGTGCCAGCATGGGGACAGGGGCCACTGAAGCTTTCTTT; CDR3aa: CASMGTGATEAFF
v_gene: TRBV18; abundance: .; len: 14; j_gene: TRBJ2-1; d_gene: TRBD1; CDR3nt: TGTGCCAGCTCACCGCTGGACAGGGGCAATGAGCAGTTCTTC; CDR3aa: CASSPLDRGNEQFF
v_gene: TRBV20-1; abundance: few; len: 13; j_gene: TRBJ1-2; d_gene: .; CDR3nt: TGCAGTGCGCACCGGGGGGAGTCATATGGCTACACCTTC; CDR3aa: CSAHRGESYGYTF
v_gene: TRBV30; abundance: .; len: 11; j_gene: TRBJ2-1; d_gene: .; CDR3nt: TGTGCCTGGAGTAGGCGCAATGAGCAGTTCTTC; CDR3aa: CAWSRRNEQFF
v_gene: TRBV5-6; abundance: .; len: 15; j_gene: TRBJ2-3; d_gene: TRBD1; CDR3nt: TGTGCCAGCAGCCCGGACAGGGATGGGATAGATACGCAGTATTTT; CDR3aa: CASSPDRDGIDTQYF